This TCR beta chain derives from a study of cytomegalovirus exposure and HLA in healthy donors. J was trimmed by 4 bases and V by 8 bases; bases with no gene match: 7. Germline CDR1 and CDR2: MDHEN and SYDVKM. This CDR3 is built from 16 residues. As for this clone: Its matching antigen is unknown.

Researchers ran the PCR with 60 Vbeta and 13 Jbeta primers. Clones were sequenced by immunoSEQ multiplex PCR, and TCRdb holds only the in-frame ones, with some missing. The profile covers 150,000 to 200,000 clones, with around three quarters appearing a single time and about 2.3% taken by the ten largest. The study's findings and limits: The productive fraction for most TCR beta V segments was about 90% or about 30% in an earlier analysis.

The receptor was isolated from a woman aged 50 to 60 in good health and CMV-seronegative. This sequence joins TRBV28 and TRBJ2-1, with 14 bases fitting TRBD2. The specimen sequenced was PBMCs. The CDR3 protein is CASDTGTSGGYNEQFF. In DNA, the CDR3 is TGTGCCAGCGATACCGGGACTAGCGGGGGATACAATGAGCAGTTCTTC.